These 20 T cell receptor beta chains were sequenced from one sample in a study of metastatic and nonmetastatic thyroid tumors (TCRdb year 2020). Before undergoing thyroid surgery, none of the patients had been given any kind of treatment. The library was obtained by PCR. For sequencing, an Illumina HiSeq 4000 was employed. TCRdb ran its own pipeline on the public reads, namely fastp trimming at Q25 and MiXCR clone calling, and kept in-frame beta chains. This sample is represented by about 60,000 clones; around 15% of them were singletons. The biggest ten clones account for more than 9% of the sample. Sequencing was carried out using blood. The receptors shown here come from a male donor with papillary thyroid cancer or a benign thyroid nodule (not recorded which). Some clones in this sample may be carry-over from other donors' samples.

In its sample, this clone was seen many times. The genes are TRBV12-3 or TRBV12-4 and TRBJ2-7, with D unclear. CDR3 length equals 12 residues. V was shortened by 3 bases and J by 5 bases, with 8 bases between the two germline ends. CDR3 in DNA: TGTGCCAGCAGTTTTGACTCTAACGAGCAGTACTTC. It is translated as CASSFDSNEQYF.

About this clone itself: This may arise from a read error, as a much more abundant clone is one base away. The chain recombines TRBV5-5 with TRBJ2-7; D call uncertain. V was clipped by 4 bases and J by 7 bases, with 18 bases between them. Germline V gives CDR1 SGHKS, CDR2 YYEKEE (reference sequence). CDR3 length: 14 residues. The CDR3 nucleotides read TGTGCCAGCAGCACGCCCGTTACCACCTGGGAGCAGTACTTC. Amino acid sequence: CASSTPVTTWEQYF.

This clone came up many times. This rearrangement joins TRBV12-3 or TRBV12-4 to TRBJ2-3, with D perhaps TRBD2 (5 bases). With 3 bases removed from V and 0 bases from J, the gap between germline ends came to 13 bases. The CDR3 spans 16 residues. CDR3 sequence reads: CASSFGLADSTDTQYF. The CDR3 DNA reads TGTGCCAGCAGTTTTGGGCTAGCCGACAGCACAGATACGCAGTATTTT.

This clone was seen ten or more times. The J gene is TRBJ2-5, the V gene TRBV4-1; TRBD2 matches at 10 bases. Germline V gene lookup returns CDR1 MGHRA and CDR2 YSYEKL. CDR3 length: 18 amino acids. The J segment lost 4 bases and the V segment lost 5 bases, leaving 16 bases of the junction unmatched. CDR3 sequence reads: CASSKEGTSGIGLETQYF. CDR3 bases: TGCGCCAGCAGCAAGGAGGGAACTAGCGGGATAGGGCTAGAGACCCAGTACTTC.

Of note for this clone: This may arise from a read error, as a much more abundant clone is one base away. V and J are TRBV12-3 or TRBV12-4 and TRBJ2-2, with 10 bases matching TRBD2. The CDR3 consists of 16 residues. V lost 7 bases and J lost 6; bases outside the gene matches: 11. CDR3 amino acids: CASISTSGRVSGELFF. CDR3 bases: TGTGCCAGCATTTCCACAAGCGGGAGGGTCTCCGGGGAGCTGTTTTTT.

In DNA form, the CDR3 reads TGTGCCAGCAGCGCGAGGGACAGGGGTGAAAAACTGTTTTTT. It encodes CASSARDRGEKLFF. The V gene is TRBV5-6, the J gene TRBJ1-4; 10 nucleotides align to TRBD1. Germline trimming cut 4 bases from V and 7 bases from J; bases unmatched to any gene: 4. This CDR3 region has 14 residues. Germline CDR1 reads SGHDT; CDR2 reads YYEEEE.

This clone has ten or more counts. The chain combines TRBV30 with TRBJ1-2; D is perhaps TRBD1 (6 bases). Germline values: CDR1 GTSNPN, CDR2 SVGIG (reference sequence). CDR3 length: 13 residues. Between the trimmed V and J ends, which lost 8 bases and 6 bases, there was a span of 19 bases. The CDR3 spells CAMDGQGPDGYTF. Here the CDR3 DNA reads TGTGCCATGGACGGTCAGGGGCCCGATGGCTACACCTTC.

The table lists this clone with many counts. This chain connects TRBV4-1 to TRBJ1-2, with a tentative D call TRBD1 (5 bases). The germline V and J ends were trimmed by 0 bases and 4 bases, with 9 bases remaining between them. In germline, CDR1 is MGHRA, CDR2 YSYEKL. This CDR3 region has 14 residues. The DNA for the CDR3 is TGCGCCAGCAGCCAAGATCCGGGGACCTATGGCTACACCTTC. Its translation is CASSQDPGTYGYTF.

This clone was counted at least ten times. The V call is TRBV9, the J call TRBJ2-3, with no clear D. Germline V lookup: CDR1 SGDLS, CDR2 YYNGEE. CDR3 length: 14 amino acids. V was cut by 1 base and J by 2 bases, with 8 bases left in between. CDR3: CASSVLRNTDTQYF. The CDR3, as DNA: TGTGCCAGCAGCGTATTACGAAACACAGATACGCAGTATTTT.

This clone showed up many times. The rearrangement uses TRBV5-6 and TRBJ2-3; 10 bases map to TRBD2. Per the germline V gene, CDR1 is SGHDT and CDR2 is YYEEEE. This CDR3 has 16 residues. Germline trimming cut 0 bases from V and 6 bases from J; bases unmatched to any gene: 7. CDR3 sequence (DNA): TGTGCCAGCAGCTTGGTCCTAGCGGGAGCTGAGGATACGCAGTATTTT. It is translated as CASSLVLAGAEDTQYF. The whole variable domain, remainder taken from reference TRBV5-6 and TRBJ2-3, is DAGVTQSPTHLIKTRGQQVTLRCSPKSGHDTVSWYQQALGQGPQFIFQYYEEEERQRGNFPDRFSGHQFPNYSSELNVNALLLGDSALYLCASSLVLAGAEDTQYFGPGTRLTVL.

On this clone itself: Given a much more abundant clone one base away, this may be a read error. Other DNA sequences from this sample encode an identical CDR3 as well. J is TRBJ1-1 and V is TRBV5-6; the D is unclear. This CDR3 is 14 amino acids long. Germline assignment: CDR1 SGHDT and CDR2 YYEEEE. Between the trimmed V and J ends, which lost 4 bases and 3 bases, there was a span of 13 bases. CDR3 DNA: TGTGCCAGCAGCCCTACCGGGAGGGACACTGAAGCTTTCTTT. This translates into CASSPTGRDTEAFF.

The table lists this clone with a few counts. It may be a read error: a sequence one base away is much more abundant. The CDR3 region is CASSGGGTGETQYF. DNA of the CDR3: TGTGCCAGCAGTGGTGGGGGGACGGGAGAGACCCAGTACTTC. The rearrangement links TRBV2 to TRBJ2-5; the D gene is possibly TRBD2 (6 bases). Germline V gives CDR1 SNHLY, CDR2 FYNNEI. CDR3 length equals 14 residues. V dropped 4 bases and J dropped 4 bases, with 13 bases sitting between them. Variable domain in full (rest from reference TRBV2 and TRBJ2-5): EPEVTQTPSHQVTQMGQEVILRCVPISNHLYFYWYRQILGQKVEFLVSFYNNEISEKSEIFDDQFSVERPDGSNFTLKIRSTKLEDSAMYFCASSGGGTGETQYFGPGTRLLVL.

There are many counts of this clone. The gene calls are TRBV10-1 and TRBJ2-7; D gene ambiguous. The CDR3 is 13 amino acids. The V gene's germline CDR1 is WNHNN and CDR2 SYGVQD (reference sequence). Trimming cost V 4 bases and J 7 bases, with 14 bases left between them. The CDR3 protein is CASSGRRRWEQYF. The CDR3 DNA sequence: TGCGCCAGCAGTGGACGACGCCGCTGGGAGCAGTACTTC.

The V call is TRBV6-1, the J call TRBJ1-2, with 8 bases identical to TRBD1. Germline V gene sequence: CDR1 MNHNS, CDR2 SASEGT. The CDR3 is 15 amino acids. The V gene end was trimmed by 6 bases and the J gene end by 8 bases; junction bases not matched to a gene: 14. The CDR3 coding sequence is TGTGCCAGCAGACTTAAACCGACAGGGGTAAGAGGCTACACCTTC. Translating it yields CASRLKPTGVRGYTF.

This clone was seen at least ten times. This sample includes further DNA sequences coding for the same CDR3. The chain recombines TRBV12-3 or TRBV12-4 with TRBJ2-7, with D maybe TRBD2 (5 bases). The V and J ends lost 4 bases and 2 bases respectively, with 9 bases between them. The CDR3 is 13 residues long. CDR3 sequence (DNA): TGTGCCAGCAGTTACGACGGGGCCTACGAGCAGTACTTC. It yields the protein CASSYDGAYEQYF.

There are many counts of this clone. V and J are TRBV30 and TRBJ1-1; D unresolved. The CDR3 runs to 15 residues. V was pared by 0 bases and J by 0 bases, with 11 bases between. The V gene's germline CDR1 is GTSNPN and CDR2 SVGIG (reference sequence). The CDR3 DNA reads as TGTGCCTGGAGTGTGGAGGGCGCCATGAACACTGAAGCTTTCTTT. Translation: CAWSVEGAMNTEAFF.

The chain combines TRBV24-1 with TRBJ2-2; D unclear. The V end lost 4 bases, the J end lost 3 bases, and 8 bases lay between the germline ends. There are 14 residues in the CDR3. Per the germline V gene, CDR1 is KGHDR and CDR2 is SFDVKD. In DNA form, the CDR3 reads TGTGCCACCAGTGAAGAACCAGACACCGGGGAGCTGTTTTTT. Its translation is CATSEEPDTGELFF.

This clone was counted at least ten times. This CDR3 reads CSGDSDITDTQYF. CDR3 DNA sequence: TGCAGTGGGGACAGTGATATCACAGATACGCAGTATTTT. The chain employs TRBV20-1 and TRBJ2-3; 7 bases agree with TRBD1. There are 13 residues in the CDR3. After removal of 7 bases from V and 2 bases from J, the junction contained 6 bases not matched to a gene. From germline, CDR1 is DFQATT and CDR2 SNEGSKA (reference sequence).

This clone was seen at least ten times. V usage is TRBV6-2 or TRBV6-3 and J usage is TRBJ1-1; 7 bases align to TRBD1. The germline CDR1 and CDR2 sequences are MNHEY and SVGEGT. The CDR3 has 15 amino acids. Trimming cost V 0 bases and J 9 bases; bases outside gene matches: 10. CDR3 amino acids: CASSYSMTGRGQAFF. The CDR3 region has the DNA TGTGCCAGCAGTTACTCGATGACAGGGCGGGGGCAAGCTTTCTTT.

This clone appeared many times. The same CDR3 arises from other DNA sequences in this sample as well. This chain connects TRBV19 to TRBJ2-1; no clear D. The V end lost 8 bases, the J end lost 10 bases, and 9 bases lay between the germline ends. The CDR3 is 10 residues long. The V gene's germline CDR1 is LNHDA and CDR2 SQIVND (reference sequence). The CDR3 is CASADREQFF. CDR3 DNA sequence: TGTGCCAGTGCTGATAGGGAGCAGTTCTTC.